Shown below are 30 T cell receptor beta chains from a single sample sequenced in a study of blood T cell repertoires in COVID-19. The table came from immunoSEQ multiplex PCR; TCRdb's copy has only in-frame clones and leaves some out. The data hold about 330,000 clones, with approximately 85% observed a single time. Sequences were obtained from peripheral blood. These receptors were collected from a human donor in a cohort sampled during active COVID-19.

The sample holds a few counts of this clone. The V gene is TRBV20-1, the J gene TRBJ1-3; weak D call: TRBD1 (6 bases). The V gene lost 6 bases and the J gene lost 4 bases, with 7 bases spanning the gap. The CDR3 sequence is 11 residues long. Germline CDR1 DFQATT, CDR2 SNEGSKA (reference sequence). The CDR3 loop is CSAGTGNTIYF. CDR3 bases: TGCAGTGCAGGGACAGGAAACACCATATATTTT.

This chain links TRBV6-5 with TRBJ1-6; D remains unclear. The length of the CDR3 is 13 residues. V was trimmed by 5 bases and J by 10 bases, leaving 12 bases between them. CDR1 MNHEY and CDR2 SVGAGI come from the germline V gene. CDR3 amino acids: CASSQLGESPLHF. DNA for the CDR3: TGTGCCAGCAGTCAACTCGGGGAGTCACCCCTCCACTTT.

This chain joins TRBV29-1 and TRBJ2-1; the match to TRBD2 covers 13 bases. The trim removed 6 bases at V and 6 bases at J, leaving 26 bases unmatched. Germline assignment: CDR1 SQVTM and CDR2 ANQGSEA. This CDR3 contains 21 residues. Here the CDR3 DNA reads TGCAGCGTGTCCCCCCCGACTAGCGGGGGGCCGCCGTTTCGGGGGTTCAATGAGCAGTTCTTC. This gives the protein CSVSPPTSGGPPFRGFNEQFF.

The chain carries TRBV5-4 and TRBJ2-2; TRBD1 agrees at 8 bases. The trim removed 4 bases at V and 5 bases at J, leaving 7 bases unmatched. The CDR3 is made up of 15 amino acids. The V gene's germline CDR1 is SGHNT and CDR2 YYREEE (reference sequence). The CDR3 region has the DNA TGTGCCAGCAGCGTGGCAGGGGGCGGTACCGGGGAGCTGTTTTTT. It yields the protein CASSVAGGGTGELFF.

This clone was observed a single time. CDR3 loop: CATTAGERGYTF. The CDR3 region has the DNA TGTGCCACCACGGCCGGGGAGCGTGGCTACACCTTC. This sequence joins TRBV10-3 and TRBJ1-2; D remains unclear. With 10 bases removed from V and 7 bases from J, the gap between germline ends came to 16 bases. Germline loops: CDR1 ENHRY, CDR2 SYGVKD. This CDR3 has 12 residues.

The genes are TRBV6-5 and TRBJ1-2; the match to TRBD1 covers 8 bases. The CDR3 runs 15 residues. With V trimmed by 8 bases and J by 3 bases, 11 bases remained unmatched. The germline V gene has CDR1 MNHEY and CDR2 SVGAGI. In DNA form, the CDR3 reads TGTGCCAGCCTCTCCGGGACAGGATCCCACTATGGCTACACCTTC. Its translation is CASLSGTGSHYGYTF.

This chain uses TRBV27 with TRBJ1-2; D is uncertain. Germline V gene sequence: CDR1 MNHEY, CDR2 SMNVEV (reference sequence). This CDR3 spans 12 amino acids. V was pared by 6 bases and J by 4 bases, with 9 bases between. The CDR3 spells CASREPFYGYTF. The CDR3 DNA follows: TGTGCCAGCAGGGAGCCGTTCTATGGCTACACCTTC.

V and J are TRBV18 and TRBJ1-3; 10 nucleotides match TRBD1. The V gene's germline CDR1 is KGHSH and CDR2 LQKENI. The CDR3 is 13 amino acids. V dropped 7 bases and J dropped 8; count of bases not matched to a gene: 5. The CDR3 reads CASYPGQGHTIYF. Written as DNA, the CDR3 is TGTGCCAGCTACCCGGGACAGGGGCACACCATATATTTT.

The CDR3 spells CASGLVIRTGVWDQPQHF. In DNA, the CDR3 is TGTGCTAGTGGTTTGGTAATTCGGACAGGGGTGTGGGATCAGCCCCAGCATTTT. The chain is built from TRBV12-5 and TRBJ1-5, with TRBD1 identical over 9 bases. This CDR3 comprises 18 residues. V lost 0 bases and J lost 5; bases outside the gene matches: 11. Germline V lookup: CDR1 LGHNT, CDR2 FRNRAP.

In regard to this clone: The sample contains more than one DNA sequence encoding this CDR3. The chain has TRBV18 and TRBJ2-5; a weak D match, TRBD1 (5 bases). The germline gives CDR1 KGHSH, CDR2 LQKENI. The V and J ends lost 2 bases and 4 bases respectively, with 5 bases between them. This CDR3 has 12 amino acids. The CDR3, as DNA: TGTGCCAGCTCACCAACAGGAGAGACCCAGTACTTC. Translation gives CASSPTGETQYF.

This chain connects TRBV2 to TRBJ1-5; D gene ambiguous. The germline gives CDR1 SNHLY, CDR2 FYNNEI. The CDR3 contains 13 residues. Trimming pared 7 bases from V and 3 bases from J, leaving 10 bases between. The CDR3 reads CASKSTSNQPQHF. The CDR3 DNA is TGTGCCAGCAAGAGCACCTCCAATCAGCCCCAGCATTTT.

This clone was detected only a few times. The J gene is TRBJ1-2, the V gene TRBV6-5; 9 bases are shared with TRBD1. After removal of 2 bases from V and 5 bases from J, the junction contained 9 bases not matched to a gene. Germline values: CDR1 MNHEY, CDR2 SVGAGI. The CDR3 runs 16 residues. CDR3 coding DNA: TGTGCCAGCAGTTACACGGGTACCGGGACAGGGTATGGCTACACCTTC. Encoded protein: CASSYTGTGTGYGYTF.

The gene calls are TRBV15 and TRBJ1-3, with D tentatively TRBD1 (6 bases). CDR3 length: 13 residues. V was shortened by 7 bases and J by 1 base, with 8 bases between the two germline ends. CDR1 and CDR2 from the germline V gene are LNHNV and YYDKDF (reference sequence). CDR3: CATKTGSGNTIYF. CDR3 sequence (DNA): TGTGCCACCAAAACAGGGTCTGGAAACACCATATATTTT.

The chain is built from TRBV5-6 and TRBJ1-2; TRBD1 matches at 8 bases. The CDR3 is 14 amino acids. V shed 4 bases, J shed 13 bases, and the junction held 15 bases outside the gene matches. Germline assignment: CDR1 SGHDT and CDR2 YYEEEE. CDR3 in DNA: TGTGCCAGCAGCCTCGGGCTGGAACAGGGGGTAAGCACCTTC. Its translation is CASSLGLEQGVSTF.

V gene TRBV2 combines with J gene TRBJ1-1; tentatively, D is TRBD1 (6 bases). The V end was cut by 2 bases, the J end by 3 bases, with 10 bases between. From germline, CDR1 is SNHLY and CDR2 FYNNEI. This CDR3 comprises 14 residues. The CDR3 DNA sequence: TGTGCCAGCAGTGAATTACAGGGTTACACTGAAGCTTTCTTT. This translates into CASSELQGYTEAFF.

V usage is TRBV12-5 and J usage is TRBJ2-3; 7 positions agree with TRBD1. V trimming: 2 bases; J trimming: 3 bases; junction bases outside the gene matches: 8. The germline V gene has CDR1 LGHNT and CDR2 FRNRAP. The CDR3 sequence is 16 residues long. The CDR3 DNA reads TGTGCTAGTGGTTTGCCCTCGACAGGGCGGACAGATACGCAGTATTTT. It encodes CASGLPSTGRTDTQYF. The whole variable domain, filled in from reference TRBV12-5 and TRBJ2-3, reads DARVTQTPRHKVTEMGQEVTMRCQPILGHNTVFWYRQTMMQGLELLAYFRNRAPLDDSGMPKDRFSAEMPDATLATLKIQPSEPRDSAVYFCASGLPSTGRTDTQYFGPGTRLTVL.

The chain joins TRBV15 to TRBJ2-3; 10 nucleotides agree with TRBD2. The junction had 10 bases not matched to a gene; V was cut back by 4 bases and J by 6 bases. The CDR3 runs to 16 residues. Germline assignment: CDR1 LNHNV and CDR2 YYDKDF (reference sequence). The DNA of the CDR3 is TGTGCCACCAGCAAAGAGGTTCTAGCGGGGGATGATACGCAGTATTTT. Its protein product is CATSKEVLAGDDTQYF. Full variable domain (rest looked up from reference TRBV15 and TRBJ2-3): DAMVIQNPRYQVTQFGKPVTLSCSQTLNHNVMYWYQQKSSQAPKLLFHYYDKDFNNEADTPDNFQSRRPNTSFCFLDIRSPGLGDTAMYLCATSKEVLAGDDTQYFGPGTRLTVL.

The V and J genes are TRBV3-1 (or the pseudogene TRBV3-2) and TRBJ1-2, with 8 bases aligning to TRBD1. Losses at the gene ends were 1 base for V and 5 bases for J; bases not matched to a gene: 9. The CDR3 has 16 amino acids. Germline CDR1 reads LGHDT; CDR2 reads YNNKEL (reference sequence). DNA of the CDR3: TGTGCCAGCAGCCAAGGGTTGGACAGGGAAAGGTATGGCTACACCTTC. It codes for CASSQGLDRERYGYTF.

The chain carries TRBV27 and TRBJ1-2, with D possibly TRBD1 on 5 matching bases. The length of the CDR3 is 15 residues. CDR1 and CDR2 (germline): MNHEY, SMNVEV (reference sequence). V lost 6 bases and J lost 6, with 20 bases in between. CDR3 DNA: TGTGCCAGCAGGGGGCTTAGGTCCAGCTTTGATGGCTACACCTTC. It codes for CASRGLRSSFDGYTF.

The rearrangement uses TRBV19 and TRBJ1-1, with D possibly being TRBD1 (5 bases). Germline CDR1 is LNHDA and CDR2 is SQIVND (reference sequence). V was clipped by 6 bases and J by 0 bases, with 11 bases between them. CDR3 length: 14 amino acids. The CDR3 sequence is CASRQQDVNTEAFF. CDR3 nucleotide sequence: TGTGCCAGTAGACAACAGGACGTGAACACTGAAGCTTTCTTT. Supplemented by reference TRBV19 and TRBJ1-1, the full variable domain reads DGGITQSPKYLFRKEGQNVTLSCEQNLNHDAMYWYRQDPGQGLRLIYYSQIVNDFQKGDIAEGYSVSREKKESFPLTVTSAQKNPTAFYLCASRQQDVNTEAFFGQGTRLTVV.

The chain joins TRBV4-2 to TRBJ2-1; 9 nucleotides agree with TRBD2. The germline CDR1 and CDR2 sequences are LGHNA and YNFKEQ. This CDR3 region has 18 residues. The junction had 8 bases not matched to a gene; V was cut back by 2 bases and J by 0 bases. CDR3 region: CASSQRPTSGSSYNEQFF. The CDR3 nucleotides are TGTGCCAGCAGCCAACGACCGACTAGCGGAAGCTCCTACAATGAGCAGTTCTTC.

This clone was seen a single time. This sequence joins TRBV3-1 (or the pseudogene TRBV3-2) and TRBJ2-7, with TRBD2 identical over 11 bases. CDR3 size: 16 residues. Germline CDR1 LGHDT, CDR2 YNNKEL (reference sequence). V lost 0 bases and J lost 3; bases outside the gene matches: 4. The CDR3, as DNA: TGTGCCAGCAGCCAAGATCCACTAGCGGGGGACTACGAGCAGTACTTC. Protein sequence: CASSQDPLAGDYEQYF.

The gene calls are TRBV7-9 and TRBJ2-7; D not resolved. The CDR3 runs 15 residues. The germline V and J ends were trimmed by 5 bases and 7 bases, with 21 bases remaining between them. The germline V gene encodes CDR1 SEHNR and CDR2 FQNEAQ (reference sequence). CDR3 protein: CASSPTTRPMSEQYF. The CDR3 DNA is TGTGCCAGCAGCCCCACGACACGGCCGATGAGTGAGCAGTACTTC. Based on the CDR3 plus reference TRBV7-9 and TRBJ2-7, the full variable domain is DTGVSQNPRHKITKRGQNVTFRCDPISEHNRLYWYRQTLGQGPEFLTYFQNEAQLEKSRLLSDRFSAERPKGSFSTLEIQRTEQGDSAMYLCASSPTTRPMSEQYFGPGTRLTVT.

The chain's CDR3 is CASSQYPGPNTEAFF. CDR3 sequence (DNA): TGTGCCAGCAGCCAATATCCAGGCCCGAACACTGAAGCTTTCTTT. The V and J genes are TRBV4-2 and TRBJ1-1; no clear D. The CDR3 consists of 15 residues. V was shortened by 2 bases and J by 1 base, with 11 bases between the two germline ends. Germline-derived CDR1 and CDR2 are LGHNA and YNFKEQ.

The chain has TRBV30 and TRBJ2-5; the D is unclear. V lost 5 bases and J 5 bases, leaving 18 bases between the germline ends. Looked up from germline, CDR1 is GTSNPN and CDR2 is SVGIG (reference sequence). This CDR3 has 14 residues. CDR3 region: CAWAPGVSGETQYF. The CDR3 DNA follows: TGTGCCTGGGCCCCAGGTGTGTCTGGGGAGACCCAGTACTTC. Combining the CDR3 with reference TRBV30 and TRBJ2-5 gives the whole variable domain SQTIHQWPATLVQPVGSPLSLECTVEGTSNPNLYWYRQAAGRGLQLLFYSVGIGQISSEVPQNLSASRPQDRQFILSSKKLLLSDSGFYLCAWAPGVSGETQYFGPGTRLLVL.

The chain couples TRBV21-1 to TRBJ2-2; the table names TRBD2, a call not compared with the DNA. TRBV21-1 corresponds to a pseudogene. The CDR3 spans 12 residues. DNA of the CDR3: TGTGCCCCCTGGGGGGGGACCGGGGAGCTGTTTTTT. It specifies CAPWGGTGELFF.

Only one count was recorded for this clone. This chain connects TRBV6-6 to TRBJ2-3; D may correspond to TRBD1 or TRBD2 (7 bases each). The CDR3 has 15 residues. Germline CDR1 is MNHNY and CDR2 is SVGAGI (reference sequence). With 5 bases removed from V and 1 base from J, the gap between germline ends came to 13 bases. The CDR3 region is CASSQGGIGTDTQYF. For the CDR3, the DNA is TGTGCCAGCAGTCAGGGGGGGATCGGCACAGATACGCAGTATTTT.

The rearrangement links TRBV5-1 to TRBJ1-1, with a tentative D call TRBD1 (5 bases). The CDR3 has 13 residues. Germline V lookup: CDR1 SGHRS, CDR2 YFSETQ. Trimming removed 0 bases at V and 11 bases at J, with 14 bases between. For the CDR3, the DNA is TGCGCCAGCAGCTTGGACGCAGGGAACGACGCTTTCTTT. Encoded protein: CASSLDAGNDAFF.

CDR3 in DNA: TGTGCCTGGAGTGTACCTAGACAGGGAGGTGAAAAACTGTTTTTT. It yields the protein CAWSVPRQGGEKLFF. This sequence joins TRBV30 and TRBJ1-4, with 7 nucleotides matching TRBD1. The CDR3 length is 15 residues. V was pared by 0 bases and J by 7 bases, with 8 bases of the junction left unmatched. Germline V lookup: CDR1 GTSNPN, CDR2 SVGIG (reference sequence).

CDR3 residues: CASSRTGGQPQHF. CDR3 coding DNA: TGCGCCAGCAGTAGGACAGGGGGGCAGCCCCAGCATTTT. The chain is built from TRBV10-2 and TRBJ1-5, with 10 bases fitting TRBD1. The J segment lost 7 bases and the V segment lost 5 bases, leaving 2 bases of the junction unmatched. Germline values: CDR1 WSHSY, CDR2 SAAADI. The CDR3 loop spans 13 amino acids.